The 21 T cell receptor beta chains reported below all come from one sample, sequenced in a study of T cells in Graves' hyperthyroidism and ophthalmopathy. What was amplified from RNA transcripts were TCR beta CDR3 regions. A set of HTBI primers served as the primers for a first-round RT-PCR of the TCR CDR3. MiXCR was run by TCRdb on the multiplex PCR reads, yielding one entry per CDR3 protein. The repertoire holds about half a million distinct CDR3 sequences, 15% to 20% seen once, with about half in the top ten. The specimen sequenced was blood. The receptors here all came from a man in his forties with Graves' ophthalmopathy.

This clonotype was recorded at least ten times. The chain recombines TRBV28 with TRBJ2-3; TRBD2 might be the D (6 bases). V lost 2 bases, J lost 4 bases, and 13 bases lay in between. Germline assignment: CDR1 MDHEN and CDR2 SYDVKM. The CDR3 consists of 15 residues. For the CDR3, the DNA is TGTGCCAGCAGTTTAAGGTCAGCGGGCGCAGATACGCAGTATTTT. It is translated as CASSLRSAGADTQYF.

This clonotype was found many times. The V and J genes are TRBV27 and TRBJ2-7, with TRBD1 as a possible D gene (6 bases). Between the trimmed V and J ends, which lost 2 bases and 2 bases, there was a span of 13 bases. From germline, CDR1 is MNHEY and CDR2 SMNVEV (reference sequence). The CDR3 contains 15 residues. CDR3 amino acids: CASSLETGTTYEQYF. CDR3 bases: TGTGCCAGCAGTTTAGAGACCGGGACAACCTACGAGCAGTACTTC.

This chain uses TRBV20-1 with TRBJ1-6; D is unresolved. This CDR3 is built from 16 residues. Trimming removed 0 bases at V and 1 base at J, with 10 bases between. Germline V gives CDR1 DFQATT, CDR2 SNEGSKA (reference sequence). The CDR3: CSARDPGTSYNSPLHF. Written as DNA, the CDR3 is TGCAGTGCTAGAGATCCAGGAACGTCCTATAATTCACCCCTCCACTTT.

This clonotype was counted at least ten times. The J gene is TRBJ2-1, the V gene TRBV18; D remains ambiguous. V lost 2 bases and J 8 bases, leaving 10 bases between the germline ends. In germline, CDR1 is KGHSH, CDR2 LQKENI. CDR3 length: 13 residues. CDR3 bases: TGTGCCAGCTCACCAGGGCGAGTCGATGAGCAGTTCTTC. Translated: CASSPGRVDEQFF. The whole variable domain, remainder taken from reference TRBV18 and TRBJ2-1, is NAGVMQNPRHLVRRRGQEARLRCSPMKGHSHVYWYRQLPEEGLKFMVYLQKENIIDESGMPKERFSAEFPKEGPSILRIQQVVRGDSAAYFCASSPGRVDEQFFGPGTRLTVL.

Details on this clonotype: This may stem from a read error, because a much larger clone lies one nucleotide away. The rearrangement uses TRBV20-1 and TRBJ2-7; D could derive from TRBD1 or TRBD2 (6 bases each). The CDR3 consists of 15 residues. Trimming took off 5 bases at V and 2 bases at J, with 19 bases between the two ends. Germline CDR1 DFQATT, CDR2 SNEGSKA (reference sequence). CDR3 protein: CSAFHRDGGPYEQYF. The DNA for the CDR3 is TGCAGTGCTTTCCACAGGGACGGGGGACCCTACGAGCAGTACTTC.

Details on this clonotype: This may arise from a read error, as a much more abundant clone is one base away. The chain is built from TRBV2 and TRBJ2-7, with D possibly TRBD1 on 6 matching bases. Germline CDR1 is SNHLY and CDR2 is FYNNEI. Deletions cut 5 bases from V and 3 bases from J, with 11 bases between. The CDR3 contains 13 residues. CDR3 DNA: TGTGCCAGCAGTCATGGACAGTTCTACGAGCAGTACTTC. This codes for CASSHGQFYEQYF.

This clonotype was recorded many times. This chain uses TRBV2 with TRBJ2-1, with 10 bases lining up with TRBD2. This CDR3 comprises 15 residues. The germline V gene has CDR1 SNHLY and CDR2 FYNNEI. J gave up 2 bases and V 6 bases, and 4 bases lay outside the gene matches. CDR3 DNA: TGTGCCAGCAGGGCTCTAGCGGGGGCCTACAATGAGCAGTTCTTC. Translated: CASRALAGAYNEQFF.

This clonotype was observed at least ten times. The chain links TRBV29-1 to TRBJ2-7, with 13 bases that match TRBD2. The CDR3 has 13 residues. Trimming at V came to 7 bases and at J to 5 bases, leaving 5 bases not matched to a gene. Germline-derived CDR1 and CDR2 are SQVTM and ANQGSEA. CDR3 region: CSAGLAGVHEQYF. As DNA, the CDR3 is TGCAGCGCCGGACTAGCGGGAGTCCACGAGCAGTACTTC.

This clonotype was counted many times. The chain has TRBV28 and TRBJ1-5; tentative D call: TRBD1 (5 bases). Germline CDR1 reads MDHEN; CDR2 reads SYDVKM. V shed 5 bases and J shed 0 bases, with 11 bases lying between them. CDR3 length equals 15 residues. CDR3 DNA: TGTGCCAGCAGTCCTGACAGTGATAGCAATCAGCCCCAGCATTTT. Translating gives CASSPDSDSNQPQHF.

V usage is TRBV18 and J usage is TRBJ2-1, with 7 bases lining up with TRBD1. The CDR3 is made up of 14 amino acids. CDR1 and CDR2 (germline): KGHSH, LQKENI. The junction had 6 bases not matched to a gene; V was cut back by 2 bases and J by 8 bases. This CDR3 is CASSPWTGMDEQFF. DNA of the CDR3: TGTGCCAGCTCACCATGGACAGGTATGGATGAGCAGTTCTTC.

This clonotype was counted a few times. The chain is built from TRBV11-3 and TRBJ1-4; maybe TRBD1 (5 bases). Per the germline V gene, CDR1 is SGHNT and CDR2 is YENEEA. The CDR3 is made up of 16 amino acids. V gave up 5 bases and J gave up 5 bases, with 18 bases separating them. CDR3 nucleotides: TGTGCCAGCAGCCAAGGGGATTGGAAAGAAAATGAAAAACTGTTTTTT. Translated: CASSQGDWKENEKLFF. The variable domain in full, completed from reference TRBV11-3 and TRBJ1-4, reads EAGVVQSPRYKIIEKKQPVAFWCNPISGHNTLYWYLQNLGQGPELLIRYENEEAVDDSQLPKDRFSAERLKGVDSTLKIQPAELGDSAVYLCASSQGDWKENEKLFFGSGTQLSVL.

The chain uses TRBV20-1 and TRBJ2-1; D uncertain. Trimming pared 4 bases from V and 8 bases from J, leaving 12 bases between. CDR3 length: 12 amino acids. Per germline, CDR1 DFQATT and CDR2 SNEGSKA (reference sequence). CDR3 sequence (DNA): TGCAGTGCTAAAAGACTGGCGGATGAGCAGTTCTTC. Its translation: CSAKRLADEQFF.

This clonotype was recorded at least ten times. The gene calls are TRBV13 and TRBJ2-1, with no clear D. Germline V gives CDR1 PRHDT, CDR2 FYEKMQ (reference sequence). V was trimmed by 2 bases and J by 0 bases, leaving 20 bases between them. The CDR3 covers 19 residues. In DNA form, the CDR3 reads TGTGCCAGCAGCTTAAAAGACCCAATTCTTACCAGCTCCTACAATGAGCAGTTCTTC. The encoded protein is CASSLKDPILTSSYNEQFF.

This sequence joins TRBV7-9 and TRBJ1-2; no definite D call. V shed 5 bases and J shed 2 bases, with 12 bases lying between them. CDR1 and CDR2 (germline): SEHNR, FQNEAQ (reference sequence). The CDR3 consists of 14 residues. The CDR3 spells CASSPSGRNYGYTF. For the CDR3, the DNA is TGTGCCAGCAGCCCCTCAGGCCGGAACTATGGCTACACCTTC.

This clonotype turned up a few times. The chain couples TRBV5-1 to TRBJ2-1; TRBD2 aligns across 8 bases. In germline, CDR1 is SGHRS, CDR2 YFSETQ. The V gene end was trimmed by 4 bases and the J gene end by 4 bases; junction bases not matched to a gene: 10. This CDR3 region has 16 residues. As DNA, the CDR3 is TGCGCCAGCAGCCAAGATCACAGCGGGGGTTACAATGAGCAGTTCTTC. This translates into CASSQDHSGGYNEQFF.

This clonotype was seen a few times. Here the CDR3 DNA reads TGTGCCAGCAGCCGGACATTTCCGGGACAGAATAATTCACCCCTCCACTTT. Translating gives CASSRTFPGQNNSPLHF. The genes are TRBV2 and TRBJ1-6, with 7 positions matching TRBD1. This CDR3 region has 17 residues. Per the germline V gene, CDR1 is SNHLY and CDR2 is FYNNEI. Trimming cost V 6 bases and J 5 bases; bases outside gene matches: 13.

This clonotype was recorded at least ten times. The J gene is TRBJ2-7, the V gene TRBV2; D might be TRBD2 (5 bases). The length of the CDR3 is 14 residues. The germline CDR1 and CDR2 sequences are SNHLY and FYNNEI. The V end lost 3 bases, the J end lost 4 bases, and 13 bases lay between the germline ends. CDR3 bases: TGTGCCAGCAGTGAGGTAGGGAGCCCGTACGAGCAGTACTTC. The encoded protein is CASSEVGSPYEQYF.

This clonotype was recorded many times. The rearrangement joins TRBV4-2 to TRBJ1-3; D is perhaps TRBD1 (6 bases). The CDR3 is 16 amino acids. Germline CDR1 LGHNA, CDR2 YNFKEQ. The germline V and J ends were trimmed by 7 bases and 0 bases, with 16 bases remaining between them. The CDR3 spells CASTRQAEPSGNTIYF. CDR3 nucleotide sequence: TGTGCCAGCACCCGACAGGCAGAGCCCTCTGGAAACACCATATATTTT.

The chain is built from TRBV7-3 and TRBJ2-3; 12 positions match TRBD2. Germline CDR1 reads SGHTA; CDR2 reads FQGTGA. The ends lost 0 bases at V and 4 bases at J; junction bases unmatched: 8. This CDR3 region has 18 residues. The CDR3 sequence: CASSLTSASGGAADTQYF. The CDR3 nucleotides read TGTGCCAGCAGCTTAACCTCTGCTAGCGGGGGGGCAGCAGATACGCAGTATTTT.

Ten or more counts support this clonotype. V is TRBV5-1 and J is TRBJ2-7; 8 bases align to TRBD1. The germline gives CDR1 SGHRS, CDR2 YFSETQ. After removal of 4 bases from V and 6 bases from J, the junction contained 9 bases not matched to a gene. The CDR3 has 14 residues. CDR3 coding DNA: TGCGCCAGCAGCAAAAACGGACAGGGTGGCGAGCAGTACTTC. It codes for CASSKNGQGGEQYF.

The gene calls are TRBV11-2 and TRBJ2-1, with 10 bases matching TRBD2. Trimming took 0 bases from V and 8 from J; bases not matched to a gene: 4. This CDR3 contains 15 residues. Germline V lookup: CDR1 SGHAT, CDR2 FQNNGV. The CDR3 spells CASSLEAGGPYEQFF. The CDR3 DNA is TGTGCCAGCAGCTTAGAAGCGGGGGGGCCCTATGAGCAGTTCTTC.